The 5 T cell receptor beta chains listed next were all sequenced from one sample in a study of blood T cell repertoires in COVID-19. TCRdb's copy holds only in-frame clones and misses some; the assay was immunoSEQ multiplex PCR. Found here are a few hundred thousand clones, around 80% of them singletons; the top ten hold approximately 1.1%. Sequencing was done on a sample of peripheral blood. The receptors shown here come from a woman between 50 and 59 years old with acute or convalescent COVID-19.

The chain employs TRBV4-1 and TRBJ1-2, with 10 bases matching TRBD1. Germline trimming cut 4 bases from V and 5 bases from J; bases unmatched to any gene: 4. Germline loops: CDR1 MGHRA, CDR2 YSYEKL. The CDR3 contains 14 residues. The CDR3: CASSPGQGSYGYTF. CDR3 sequence (DNA): TGCGCCAGCAGCCCGGGACAGGGGAGTTATGGCTACACCTTC.

The V gene is TRBV30, the J gene TRBJ1-6; D possibly corresponds to TRBD1 (6 bases). Looked up from germline, CDR1 is GTSNPN and CDR2 is SVGIG (reference sequence). The CDR3 length is 17 residues. V lost 6 bases, J lost 0 bases, and 18 bases lay in between. CDR3 sequence (DNA): TGTGCCTGCCTCCGGGGTGGGGGCGGCTCCTATAATTCACCCCTCCACTTT. Amino acid sequence: CACLRGGGGSYNSPLHF. Looking up the rest from reference TRBV30 and TRBJ1-6 gives the full variable domain: SQTIHQWPATLVQPVGSPLSLECTVEGTSNPNLYWYRQAAGRGLQLLFYSVGIGQISSEVPQNLSASRPQDRQFILSSKKLLLSDSGFYLCACLRGGGGSYNSPLHFGNGTRLTVT.

The gene calls are TRBV2 and TRBJ2-3; D might be TRBD2 (5 bases). Trimming removed 6 bases from V and 2 bases from J, with 18 bases in between. This CDR3 is 16 amino acids long. Germline CDR1 is SNHLY and CDR2 is FYNNEI. The CDR3 DNA reads as TGTGCCAGCAGCCCCTTCGGAAGCGGACTCACAGATACGCAGTATTTT. Translated: CASSPFGSGLTDTQYF.

J is TRBJ1-5 and V is TRBV10-3, with D possibly matching TRBD1 (6 bases). This CDR3 spans 16 amino acids. V lost 3 bases and J lost 0, with 12 bases in between. Germline V lookup: CDR1 ENHRY, CDR2 SYGVKD. The CDR3 here is CAISDQGGGSNQPQHF. The CDR3 DNA is TGTGCCATCAGTGACCAAGGGGGGGGTAGCAATCAGCCCCAGCATTTT.

In its sample, this clone was seen a few times. The CDR3 region has the DNA TGTGCCAGCAGCCGGCAACAGGGGACGTCTGGGGCCAACGTCCTGACTTTC. Translation gives CASSRQQGTSGANVLTF. The chain links TRBV3-1 (or the pseudogene TRBV3-2) to TRBJ2-6, with 7 bases aligning to TRBD1. Trimming at V came to 4 bases and at J to 1 base, leaving 7 bases not matched to a gene. The CDR3 extends over 17 amino acids. In germline, CDR1 is LGHDT, CDR2 YNNKEL (reference sequence).